Following are 30 T cell receptor beta chains from one sample sequenced in a study of T cell responses to AZD1222 COVID-19 vaccine. Data came from immunoSEQ multiplex PCR; TCRdb stores just in-frame clones and leaves some out. The sample contains 90,000 or so clones, around 90% of which appear only once. The sample consisted of peripheral blood, taken on day 0 of AZD1222 vaccination. These receptors all come from an adult in good health.

The rearrangement joins TRBV10-3 to TRBJ1-5, with TRBD1 matching 9 bases. Germline V CDR1 and CDR2: ENHRY, SYGVKD. The CDR3 extends over 17 amino acids. V was clipped by 0 bases and J by 3 bases; unmatched bases: 6. CDR3 in amino acids: CAISESGTGRPNQPQHF. The CDR3 DNA reads TGTGCCATCAGTGAGTCGGGGACAGGGCGTCCCAATCAGCCCCAGCATTTT.

The chain has TRBV3-1 (or the pseudogene TRBV3-2) and TRBJ1-1; D is unclear. The CDR3 is 11 amino acids. V was pared by 8 bases and J by 3 bases, with 7 bases between. CDR1 and CDR2 from the germline V gene are LGHDT and YNNKEL (reference sequence). The CDR3 nucleotides read TGTGCCAGCGGCTTATACACTGAAGCTTTCTTT. It specifies CASGLYTEAFF.

V usage is TRBV5-1 and J usage is TRBJ1-2; 7 positions agree with TRBD1. The length of the CDR3 is 13 residues. V was pared by 3 bases and J by 4 bases, with 3 bases of the junction left unmatched. Germline V gene sequence: CDR1 SGHRS, CDR2 YFSETQ. The CDR3 sequence is CASSSRDSYGYTF. In DNA, the CDR3 is TGCGCCAGCAGCTCCCGGGACAGCTATGGCTACACCTTC.

The chain uses TRBV11-3 and TRBJ2-7; D ambiguous. Germline V gene data show CDR1 as SGHNT and CDR2 as YENEEA. This CDR3 has 13 residues. The V end lost 0 bases, the J end lost 6 bases, and 9 bases lay between the germline ends. Written as DNA, the CDR3 is TGTGCCAGCAGCTTAGATGGGGATGGCGAGCAGTACTTC. It encodes CASSLDGDGEQYF. The variable domain in full, completed from reference TRBV11-3 and TRBJ2-7, reads EAGVVQSPRYKIIEKKQPVAFWCNPISGHNTLYWYLQNLGQGPELLIRYENEEAVDDSQLPKDRFSAERLKGVDSTLKIQPAELGDSAVYLCASSLDGDGEQYFGPGTRLTVT.

The chain recombines TRBV10-3 with TRBJ1-1, with D perhaps matching TRBD1 (6 bases). There are 15 residues in the CDR3. The germline V gene encodes CDR1 ENHRY and CDR2 SYGVKD. Trimming removed 4 bases from V and 4 bases from J, with 16 bases in between. The CDR3 nucleotides are TGTGCCATCAGTGGATCTCCTCAGGGGACCACTGAAGCTTTCTTT. This sequence encodes CAISGSPQGTTEAFF.

This sequence joins TRBV14 and TRBJ2-2, with TRBD2 matching 8 bases. Germline V gives CDR1 SGHDN, CDR2 FVKESK. Germline trimming cut 4 bases from V and 7 bases from J; bases unmatched to any gene: 14. The CDR3 totals 17 residues. The CDR3 here is CASSPAAGRASGGELFF. CDR3 nucleotides: TGTGCCAGCAGCCCAGCGGCCGGGAGGGCGTCGGGCGGGGAGCTGTTTTTT.

This clone was seen a few times. The chain joins TRBV20-1 to TRBJ1-1; D gene uncertain. The germline V and J ends were trimmed by 3 bases and 7 bases, with 12 bases remaining between them. Germline values: CDR1 DFQATT, CDR2 SNEGSKA (reference sequence). CDR3 length: 12 residues. The DNA of the CDR3 is TGCAGTGCTAGTTTTAACTCGGATGAAGCTTTCTTT. Its translation is CSASFNSDEAFF.

This chain connects TRBV28 to TRBJ2-6, with D unclear. V lost 1 base and J 0 bases, leaving 10 bases between the germline ends. The germline V gene has CDR1 MDHEN and CDR2 SYDVKM. The CDR3 runs 17 residues. CDR3 DNA: TGTGCCAGCAGTTTATTCGGCTTGCGCTCTGGGGCCAACGTCCTGACTTTC. Protein: CASSLFGLRSGANVLTF.

V and J are TRBV5-1 and TRBJ2-7; D remains unclear. Germline V gives CDR1 SGHRS, CDR2 YFSETQ. The CDR3 is 11 amino acids. V was shortened by 2 bases and J by 7 bases, with 7 bases between the two germline ends. CDR3 protein: CASSFGWEQYF. The CDR3 bases are TGCGCCAGCAGCTTTGGGTGGGAGCAGTACTTC.

The chain is built from TRBV29-1 and TRBJ1-1; tentative D call: TRBD1 (5 bases). Trimming took 3 bases from V and 5 from J, leaving 10 bases between them. CDR1 SQVTM and CDR2 ANQGSEA come from the germline V gene. The CDR3 loop spans 12 amino acids. DNA of the CDR3: TGCAGCGTTGACGGGGGGGATACTGAAGCTTTCTTT. This encodes CSVDGGDTEAFF.

The chain is built from TRBV19 and TRBJ1-2; maybe TRBD1 (6 bases). The germline V gene encodes CDR1 LNHDA and CDR2 SQIVND (reference sequence). V gave up 3 bases and J gave up 7 bases, with 30 bases separating them. The CDR3 spans 19 residues. DNA for the CDR3: TGTGCCAGTAGTATCCCTCCCGGACAGAGCCGGCTGCAGTTATTTGGCTACACCTTC. This codes for CASSIPPGQSRLQLFGYTF.

This clone has just a few counts. The rearrangement joins TRBV19 to TRBJ1-2; D is ambiguous. Germline V CDR1 and CDR2: LNHDA, SQIVND (reference sequence). Trimming shortened V by 4 bases and J by 7 bases, and 16 bases separated the two germline ends. The CDR3 runs to 14 residues. The CDR3 is CASSSPRTGFGYTF. CDR3 bases: TGTGCCAGTAGTAGCCCCCGGACCGGTTTTGGCTACACCTTC.

The chain is built from TRBV9 and TRBJ2-5; 9 bases agree with TRBD2. Germline V gives CDR1 SGDLS, CDR2 YYNGEE. The CDR3 contains 16 residues. V shed 1 base and J 2 bases; nucleotides not matched to a gene: 6. The CDR3 DNA sequence: TGTGCCAGCAGCGTACGGCCAGCGGGGGGACAAGAGACCCAGTACTTC. Translated, it gives CASSVRPAGGQETQYF.

The rearrangement links TRBV21-1 to TRBJ1-1; TRBD1, as called in the table, went unchecked against the DNA. TRBV21-1 is a pseudogene segment. The CDR3 covers 16 residues. The CDR3 DNA sequence: TGTGCCAGCAGCAAATTACGGGGCAGGGGTGTCACTGAAGCTTTCTTT. This translates into CASSKLRGRGVTEAFF.

The rearrangement joins TRBV27 to TRBJ1-6; no clear D gene. Germline CDR1 reads MNHEY; CDR2 reads SMNVEV (reference sequence). Trimming removed 6 bases from V and 10 bases from J, with 16 bases in between. CDR3 length: 14 amino acids. This CDR3 is CASSADLEASPLHF. The CDR3 DNA reads TGTGCCAGCAGCGCGGACCTAGAGGCCTCACCCCTCCACTTT.

The chain employs TRBV5-8 and TRBJ2-1; TRBD2 aligns across 10 bases. This CDR3 contains 16 residues. The trim removed 1 base at V and 8 bases at J, leaving 9 bases unmatched. Germline V gives CDR1 SGHTS, CDR2 YDEGEE. This chain's CDR3 is CASSLSLAGEYDEQFF. CDR3 bases: TGTGCCAGCAGCTTGAGTCTAGCGGGAGAGTACGATGAGCAGTTCTTC.

This clone was recorded once. CDR3 in DNA: TGCGCCAGCAGCCAAGAGGCGGCGAACACCGGGGAGCTGTTTTTT. It encodes CASSQEAANTGELFF. The chain has TRBV4-3 and TRBJ2-2; D ambiguous. V lost 0 bases to trimming and J lost 0 bases, with 5 bases between them. Per germline, CDR1 LGHNA and CDR2 YSLEER. The CDR3 has 15 amino acids.

CDR3 sequence (DNA): TGTGCCAGCAGCTTAGCATGGACAGGGTATGGCTACACCTTC. Translated, it gives CASSLAWTGYGYTF. This chain joins TRBV7-2 and TRBJ1-2, with 8 bases identical to TRBD1. This CDR3 has 14 residues. The V gene's germline CDR1 is SGHTA and CDR2 FQGNSA. The V gene end was trimmed by 0 bases and the J gene end by 5 bases; junction bases not matched to a gene: 2.

The chain combines TRBV14 with TRBJ1-2, with 8 bases matching TRBD1. This CDR3 has 14 residues. Germline CDR1 SGHDN, CDR2 FVKESK. Germline trimming cut 3 bases from V and 8 bases from J; bases unmatched to any gene: 8. The CDR3 loop reads CASSHRGRIEGYTF. CDR3 bases: TGTGCCAGCAGCCACAGGGGGCGCATCGAAGGCTACACCTTC.

V is TRBV19 and J is TRBJ2-7, with 7 bases that match TRBD2. V lost 3 bases and J lost 2; bases outside the gene matches: 1. Germline V gives CDR1 LNHDA, CDR2 SQIVND (reference sequence). The CDR3 is 13 amino acids. CDR3 coding DNA: TGTGCCAGTAGTATCGGACTAGCCTACGAGCAGTACTTC. Its translation: CASSIGLAYEQYF.

Here the CDR3 DNA reads TGTGCCAGCTATCTCCCTGGTCGGGGTCATTCACCCCTCCACTTT. Translation gives CASYLPGRGHSPLHF. The V call is TRBV2, the J call TRBJ1-6, with unresolved D. Trimming cost V 8 bases and J 8 bases, with 19 bases left between them. The germline CDR1 and CDR2 sequences are SNHLY and FYNNEI. The CDR3 contains 15 residues.

The rearrangement uses TRBV11-2 and TRBJ1-2; a weak D match, TRBD1 (6 bases). V was trimmed by 1 base and J by 6 bases, leaving 9 bases between them. This CDR3 comprises 13 residues. Germline-derived CDR1 and CDR2 are SGHAT and FQNNGV. The CDR3 spells CASSLGTGNGYTF. The DNA of the CDR3 is TGTGCCAGCAGCTTAGGAACAGGGAATGGCTACACCTTC. The full variable domain, completed using reference TRBV11-2 and TRBJ1-2, is EAGVAQSPRYKIIEKRQSVAFWCNPISGHATLYWYQQILGQGPKLLIQFQNNGVVDDSQLPKDRFSAERLKGVDSTLKIQPAKLEDSAVYLCASSLGTGNGYTFGSGTRLTVV.

This clone came up a few times. The chain combines TRBV23-1 with TRBJ2-7; D remains ambiguous. TRBV23-1 is an open reading frame, and its role is uncertain. V was clipped by 2 bases and J by 4 bases, with 9 bases between them. The CDR3 has 13 amino acids. The CDR3 nucleotides read TGCGCCAGCAGTCAAAGGGTCCCTTACGAGCAGTACTTC. This gives the protein CASSQRVPYEQYF.

J is TRBJ1-1 and V is TRBV6-6, with a tentative D call TRBD1 (6 bases). CDR3 length equals 14 residues. Trimming left V 2 bases short and J 6 bases short, with 13 bases between. Germline CDR1 MNHNY, CDR2 SVGAGI (reference sequence). The CDR3, as DNA: TGTGCCAGCAGTTACGGCTACAGGGAGGCTGAAGCTTTCTTT. Amino acids: CASSYGYREAEAFF.

The chain combines TRBV28 with TRBJ2-1; 10 bases map to TRBD1. From germline, CDR1 is MDHEN and CDR2 SYDVKM. This CDR3 has 15 amino acids. J was trimmed by 9 bases and V by 7 bases; bases with no gene match: 12. The CDR3 spells CASTPGTGVWAEQFF. The CDR3 DNA reads as TGTGCCAGCACTCCGGGGACAGGGGTATGGGCTGAGCAGTTCTTC.

CDR3 sequence reads: CASSPTGTLGTPLHF. The CDR3 DNA sequence: TGTGCCAGCTCACCAACGGGCACCCTAGGTACACCCCTCCACTTT. This rearrangement joins TRBV18 to TRBJ1-6; D is unresolved. The CDR3 is 15 amino acids. The germline gives CDR1 KGHSH, CDR2 LQKENI. The V end lost 2 bases, the J end lost 11 bases, and 16 bases lay between the germline ends.

The rearrangement links TRBV30 to TRBJ1-3; 7 bases fit TRBD1. The length of the CDR3 is 19 residues. The trim removed 5 bases at V and 4 bases at J, leaving 23 bases unmatched. Germline V CDR1 and CDR2: GTSNPN, SVGIG (reference sequence). The CDR3: CAWARRQGQGNKWGNTIYF. CDR3 coding DNA: TGTGCCTGGGCACGTAGACAGGGTCAAGGAAATAAGTGGGGAAACACCATATATTTT. Full variable domain (outside the CDR3, taken from reference TRBV30 and TRBJ1-3): SQTIHQWPATLVQPVGSPLSLECTVEGTSNPNLYWYRQAAGRGLQLLFYSVGIGQISSEVPQNLSASRPQDRQFILSSKKLLLSDSGFYLCAWARRQGQGNKWGNTIYFGEGSWLTVV.

For this clone: Germline and junction disagree at one end, which may indicate a read error. The J gene is TRBJ1-5, the V gene TRBV7-2, with unresolved D. This CDR3 region has 17 residues. CDR1 and CDR2 (germline): SGHTA, FQGNSA. The CDR3 protein is CASSLFFKREGNQPQHF. As DNA, the CDR3 is TGCGCCAGCAGCTTATTTTTCAAGAGGGAAGGTAATCAGCCCCAGCATTTT. The full variable domain, rest sourced from reference TRBV7-2 and TRBJ1-5, is GAGVSQSPSNKVTEKGKDVELRCDPISGHTALYWYRQSLGQGLEFLIYFQGNSAPDKSGLPSDRFSAERTGGSVSTLTIQRTQQEDSAVYLCASSLFFKREGNQPQHFGDGTRLSIL.

The rearrangement links TRBV18 to TRBJ1-2; 8 nucleotides line up with TRBD1. There are 12 residues in the CDR3. From germline, CDR1 is KGHSH and CDR2 LQKENI. V lost 3 bases and J lost 8; bases outside the gene matches: 2. CDR3 sequence: CASSPTGEGYTF. The CDR3 DNA sequence: TGTGCCAGCTCACCGACAGGGGAGGGCTACACCTTC.

The chain links TRBV5-1 to TRBJ1-6; D is possibly TRBD1 (6 bases). The CDR3 length is 15 residues. Trimming stripped 4 bases from V and 8 bases from J, with 16 bases between. Germline V gives CDR1 SGHRS, CDR2 YFSETQ. The CDR3 DNA sequence: TGCGCCAGCAGCCCCGGGGGTCAGGGGCATTCACCCCTCCACTTT. This gives the protein CASSPGGQGHSPLHF.